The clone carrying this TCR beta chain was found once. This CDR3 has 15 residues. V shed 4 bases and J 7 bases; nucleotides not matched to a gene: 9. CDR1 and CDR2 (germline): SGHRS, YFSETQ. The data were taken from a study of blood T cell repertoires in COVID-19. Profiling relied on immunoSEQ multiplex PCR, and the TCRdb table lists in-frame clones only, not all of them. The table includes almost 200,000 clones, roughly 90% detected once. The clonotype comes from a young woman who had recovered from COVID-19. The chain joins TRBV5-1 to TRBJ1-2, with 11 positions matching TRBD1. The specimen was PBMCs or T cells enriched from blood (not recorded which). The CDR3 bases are TGCGCCAGCAGCGAAGCCGGACAGGGGGCTAGTGGCTACACCTTC. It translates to CASSEAGQGASGYTF.